The 14 T cell receptor beta chains below come from one sample, sequenced in a study of blood T cell repertoires in COVID-19. Sequencing used immunoSEQ multiplex PCR; TCRdb keeps in-frame clones, though not all of them. The sample holds about 280,000 clones, around 92% seen once. The sample taken for sequencing was PBMCs or T cells enriched from blood (not recorded which). The receptors stem from a woman aged 55 to 70 who had recovered from COVID-19.

The V call is TRBV7-3, the J call TRBJ2-7; 8 bases fit TRBD2. Germline lookup yields CDR1 SGHTA and CDR2 FQGTGA. With V trimmed by 2 bases and J by 1 base, 1 base remained unmatched. The CDR3 consists of 14 residues. The CDR3 is CASSLGGGSYEQYF. CDR3 nucleotides: TGTGCCAGCAGCTTAGGCGGGGGGTCCTACGAGCAGTACTTC.

The chain recombines TRBV10-2 with TRBJ2-1; TRBD1 might be the D (5 bases). The CDR3 totals 12 residues. Trimming shortened V by 7 bases and J by 15 bases, and 19 bases separated the two germline ends. Germline loops: CDR1 WSHSY, CDR2 SAAADI. DNA of the CDR3: TGCGCCAGCAACCTAAGCAGGTGTCAGGGGTTCTTC. It encodes CASNLSRCQGFF.

The chain recombines TRBV19 with TRBJ2-4, with a tentative D call TRBD2 (6 bases). Trimming shortened V by 10 bases and J by 8 bases, and 21 bases separated the two germline ends. The CDR3 extends over 14 amino acids. The germline V gene encodes CDR1 LNHDA and CDR2 SQIVND (reference sequence). The CDR3 DNA follows: TGTGCCACCACCCCACTAGGAGGGGACGACATTCAGTACTTC. This translates into CATTPLGGDDIQYF. The entire variable domain, with the rest obtained from reference TRBV19 and TRBJ2-4, is as follows: DGGITQSPKYLFRKEGQNVTLSCEQNLNHDAMYWYRQDPGQGLRLIYYSQIVNDFQKGDIAEGYSVSREKKESFPLTVTSAQKNPTAFYLCATTPLGGDDIQYFGAGTRLSVL.

V gene TRBV10-2 combines with J gene TRBJ2-7; 11 bases agree with TRBD2. The CDR3 sequence is 16 residues long. The trim removed 6 bases at V and 3 bases at J, leaving 10 bases unmatched. Germline V gene lookup returns CDR1 WSHSY and CDR2 SAAADI. CDR3 DNA: TGCGCCAGCAGGGACCCCGGGACTAGCGGTTACTACGAGCAGTACTTC. Translating it yields CASRDPGTSGYYEQYF.

This clone has a handful of counts. The chain is built from TRBV4-2 and TRBJ2-1; a weak D match, TRBD2 (5 bases). The CDR3 runs 14 residues. The germline gives CDR1 LGHNA, CDR2 YNFKEQ. The germline V and J ends were trimmed by 0 bases and 4 bases, with 7 bases remaining between them. This CDR3 is CASSQDGLYNEQFF. In DNA, the CDR3 is TGTGCCAGCAGCCAAGACGGACTGTACAATGAGCAGTTCTTC.

The chain has TRBV4-1 and TRBJ1-5; D unclear. This CDR3 contains 17 residues. V was pared by 2 bases and J by 1 base, with 15 bases between. The germline V gene has CDR1 MGHRA and CDR2 YSYEKL. CDR3 loop: CASSQSPGVSSNQPQHF. The CDR3 nucleotides are TGCGCCAGCAGCCAAAGTCCCGGAGTTTCCAGCAATCAGCCCCAGCATTTT.

The chain uses TRBV5-1 and TRBJ2-1, with D perhaps TRBD1 (6 bases). The CDR3 spans 14 residues. Looked up from germline, CDR1 is SGHRS and CDR2 is YFSETQ. Trimming cost V 4 bases and J 10 bases, with 18 bases left between them. The CDR3 reads CASSLLGATGEQFF. The CDR3 coding sequence is TGCGCCAGCAGCCTCTTGGGGGCCACCGGGGAGCAGTTCTTC. Variable domain in full (rest from reference TRBV5-1 and TRBJ2-1): KAGVTQTPRYLIKTRGQQVTLSCSPISGHRSVSWYQQTPGQGLQFLFEYFSETQRNKGNFPGRFSGRQFSNSRSEMNVSTLELGDSALYLCASSLLGATGEQFFGPGTRLTVL.

This clone is a singleton in its sample. The chain recombines TRBV11-3 with TRBJ2-1; perhaps TRBD2 as D (6 bases). Deletions cut 0 bases from V and 9 bases from J, with 12 bases between. Germline CDR1 reads SGHNT; CDR2 reads YENEEA. CDR3 length equals 14 residues. Here the CDR3 DNA reads TGTGCCAGCAGCTTAGAGACGGGAGCGGGTGAGCAGTTCTTC. It translates to CASSLETGAGEQFF.

The chain uses TRBV27 and TRBJ2-3; 8 bases align to TRBD2. The CDR3 is 16 amino acids. V shed 5 bases and J 5 bases; nucleotides not matched to a gene: 12. Germline loops: CDR1 MNHEY, CDR2 SMNVEV (reference sequence). CDR3 nucleotide sequence: TGTGCCAGCAGTCCGCCAGAGGCGGGAGGCTTAGATACGCAGTATTTT. It is translated as CASSPPEAGGLDTQYF.

The genes are TRBV27 and TRBJ1-1, with D uncertain. V was pared by 7 bases and J by 3 bases, with 15 bases between. Germline V CDR1 and CDR2: MNHEY, SMNVEV (reference sequence). CDR3 length equals 14 residues. CDR3 protein: CASTPESEYTEAFF. The CDR3 bases are TGTGCCAGCACCCCGGAGAGTGAATACACTGAAGCTTTCTTT.

As concerns this clone: One end of the junction is discordant with germline, which a read error may explain. The gene calls are TRBV7-7 and TRBJ2-1; TRBD2 might be the D (7 bases). Germline V gives CDR1 SSHAT, CDR2 FNYEAQ (reference sequence). The length of the CDR3 is 15 residues. CDR3 loop: CASSLGGGEYNEQFF. CDR3 nucleotides: TGTGCTAGCAGCTTAGGGGGGGGAGAGTACAATGAGCAGTTCTTC.

This chain connects TRBV15 to TRBJ2-3; weak D call: TRBD1 (5 bases). Germline CDR1 and CDR2: LNHNV and YYDKDF (reference sequence). This CDR3 comprises 15 residues. V was pared by 2 bases and J by 0 bases, with 9 bases between. DNA of the CDR3: TGTGCCACCAGCAGACAGGGCCCTAGCACAGATACGCAGTATTTT. It translates to CATSRQGPSTDTQYF.

The CDR3 loop reads CASTSGTFNSPLHF. In nucleotides, the CDR3 is TGTGCCAGCACCTCCGGGACATTTAATTCACCCCTCCACTTT. The chain combines TRBV28 with TRBJ1-6; a possible D gene is TRBD1 (6 bases). Germline assignment: CDR1 MDHEN and CDR2 SYDVKM. The CDR3 sequence is 14 residues long. V dropped 7 bases and J dropped 6 bases, with 13 bases sitting between them.

The chain joins TRBV27 to TRBJ1-1; D may be TRBD1 (5 bases). Germline V lookup: CDR1 MNHEY, CDR2 SMNVEV (reference sequence). V was pared by 8 bases and J by 4 bases, with 17 bases between. CDR3 length: 14 residues. CDR3 residues: CASPPAGPSTEAFF. The CDR3 coding sequence is TGTGCCAGCCCCCCGGCAGGGCCGTCCACTGAAGCTTTCTTT.